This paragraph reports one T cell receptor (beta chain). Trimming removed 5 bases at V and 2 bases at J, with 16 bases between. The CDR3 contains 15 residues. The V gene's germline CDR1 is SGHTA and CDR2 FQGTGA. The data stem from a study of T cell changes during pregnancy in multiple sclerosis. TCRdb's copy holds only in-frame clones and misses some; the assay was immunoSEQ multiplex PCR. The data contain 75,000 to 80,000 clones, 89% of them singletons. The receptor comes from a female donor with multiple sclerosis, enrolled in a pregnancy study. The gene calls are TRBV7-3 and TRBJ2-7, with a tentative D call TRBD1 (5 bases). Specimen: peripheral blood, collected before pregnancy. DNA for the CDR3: TGTGCCAGCAGCCTGGGCGTACAGGCTACCTACGAGCAGTACTTC. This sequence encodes CASSLGVQATYEQYF.